A single sample gave rise to the 17 T cell receptor beta chains below, sequenced in a study of cytomegalovirus exposure and HLA in healthy donors. Measured with immunoSEQ multiplex PCR; TCRdb has only the in-frame clones, and not every one. The sample comprises about 120,000 clones, approximately 88% of which are singletons, and nearly 6.5% rests with the top ten. The specimen was PBMCs. The receptor set was obtained from a woman aged 18-35 years in good health and CMV-seropositive.

The chain is built from TRBV7-2 and TRBJ2-3; perhaps TRBD2 as D (6 bases). Germline CDR1 SGHTA, CDR2 FQGNSA. This CDR3 region has 16 residues. Between the trimmed V and J ends, which lost 5 bases and 1 base, there was a span of 16 bases. The CDR3 DNA is TGTGCCAGCAGCCCAGCACGCGGGGTAGGCACAGATACGCAGTATTTT. Encoded protein: CASSPARGVGTDTQYF.

The chain joins TRBV6-5 to TRBJ1-2; unclear D gene. This CDR3 is built from 16 residues. Germline V gives CDR1 MNHEY, CDR2 SVGAGI. The ends were cut back, 4 bases at V and 4 bases at J, with 19 bases in the middle. CDR3 nucleotide sequence: TGTGCCAGCAGTTCCCCGAAACTGCCGGGAGCCTATGGCTACACCTTC. Protein sequence: CASSSPKLPGAYGYTF.

This clone was counted only a few times. The chain combines TRBV7-9 with TRBJ1-6; D may be TRBD1 (6 bases). Between the trimmed V and J ends, which lost 5 bases and 14 bases, there was a span of 13 bases. Looked up from germline, CDR1 is SEHNR and CDR2 is FQNEAQ (reference sequence). This CDR3 contains 12 residues. CDR3 DNA sequence: TGTGCCAGCAGCCCACAGGGTTCGGCCCTCCACTTT. Amino acid sequence: CASSPQGSALHF.

The rearrangement joins TRBV4-1 to TRBJ2-1; 7 bases are a match to TRBD1. Germline CDR1 is MGHRA and CDR2 is YSYEKL. This CDR3 spans 18 amino acids. The junction had 15 bases not matched to a gene; V was cut back by 2 bases and J by 5 bases. CDR3 in amino acids: CASSQHPLTGSPHNEQFF. The CDR3 DNA sequence: TGCGCCAGCAGCCAACACCCCCTGACAGGGAGCCCCCACAATGAGCAGTTCTTC.

The chain couples TRBV6-5 to TRBJ1-1; D call uncertain. Germline CDR1 and CDR2: MNHEY and SVGAGI. Deletions cut 0 bases from V and 1 base from J, with 3 bases between. The CDR3 sequence is 13 residues long. The DNA for the CDR3 is TGTGCCAGCAGTTACTCAGCGAACACTGAAGCTTTCTTT. Protein sequence: CASSYSANTEAFF.

This clone has just a few counts. The chain links TRBV7-9 to TRBJ2-3; the D gene is possibly TRBD2 (5 bases). Germline CDR1 reads SEHNR; CDR2 reads FQNEAQ (reference sequence). V lost 4 bases and J 0 bases, leaving 8 bases between the germline ends. The CDR3 has 14 residues. This CDR3 reads CASSSGISTDTQYF. The CDR3 DNA reads TGTGCCAGCAGCTCGGGGATTAGCACAGATACGCAGTATTTT.

CDR3 DNA sequence: TGTGCCAGCAGCTCCTTTGATGAGCAGTTCTTC. It codes for CASSSFDEQFF. The chain links TRBV6-1 to TRBJ2-1; D is unclear. The ends were cut back, 6 bases at V and 8 bases at J, with 8 bases in the middle. This CDR3 has 11 residues. Looked up from germline, CDR1 is MNHNS and CDR2 is SASEGT.

The chain couples TRBV9 to TRBJ2-5, with D maybe TRBD2 (5 bases). Looked up from germline, CDR1 is SGDLS and CDR2 is YYNGEE. Trimming pared 0 bases from V and 5 bases from J, leaving 14 bases between. CDR3 length: 15 amino acids. Here the CDR3 reads CASSVDHGSGETQYF. As DNA, the CDR3 is TGTGCCAGCAGCGTAGACCACGGTTCGGGGGAGACCCAGTACTTC.

The rearrangement links TRBV7-9 to TRBJ2-1; D is uncertain. V lost 1 base and J lost 0, with 7 bases in between. The CDR3 extends over 15 amino acids. Germline V gene data show CDR1 as SEHNR and CDR2 as FQNEAQ (reference sequence). The CDR3 sequence is CASSLVESSYNEQFF. The CDR3 DNA is TGTGCCAGCAGCTTAGTGGAGAGCTCCTACAATGAGCAGTTCTTC.

The DNA for the CDR3 is TGTGCCAGCAGCCCCACAGGGGCTCGACTAGAGACCCAGTACTTC. It codes for CASSPTGARLETQYF. The chain combines TRBV4-2 with TRBJ2-5; 7 nucleotides agree with TRBD1. V dropped 4 bases and J dropped 4; count of bases not matched to a gene: 9. This CDR3 contains 15 residues. Germline V lookup: CDR1 LGHNA, CDR2 YNFKEQ.

The chain combines TRBV7-6 with TRBJ2-5, with a tentative D call TRBD2 (5 bases). The germline V gene has CDR1 SGHVS and CDR2 FNYEAQ. The CDR3 extends over 15 amino acids. The V end lost 8 bases, the J end lost 6 bases, and 22 bases lay between the germline ends. The CDR3 region is CASSPEGTGYQTQYF. The CDR3 region has the DNA TGTGCCAGCTCACCAGAGGGAACCGGTTATCAGACCCAGTACTTC.

The V and J genes are TRBV5-4 and TRBJ2-1; 10 bases are a match to TRBD2. Germline CDR1 reads SGHNT; CDR2 reads YYREEE (reference sequence). The CDR3 runs 14 residues. The V segment lost 5 bases and the J segment 3 bases; nucleotides outside the gene matches: 2. The CDR3: CASREREGYNEQFF. In nucleotides, the CDR3 is TGTGCCAGCAGGGAGCGGGAGGGCTACAATGAGCAGTTCTTC.

This rearrangement joins TRBV11-3 to TRBJ2-5; D is undetermined. The V gene's germline CDR1 is SGHNT and CDR2 YENEEA. The V end lost 1 base, the J end lost 1 base, and 4 bases lay between the germline ends. The CDR3 has 13 amino acids. The DNA of the CDR3 is TGTGCCAGCAGCTTAGGTCTCCAAGAGACCCAGTACTTC. As protein: CASSLGLQETQYF.

The table lists this clone with a count of one. One junction end does not reproduce the germline sequence, and a read error may be involved. V and J are TRBV6-1 and TRBJ2-1, with D possibly being TRBD1 (5 bases). The CDR3 extends over 15 amino acids. Germline V gene lookup returns CDR1 MNHNS and CDR2 SASEGT. CDR3 DNA sequence: TGTGCCAGCACTGAAGACAGTCCCTCCTACAATGAGCAGTTCTTC. Translated, it gives CASTEDSPSYNEQFF.

The V call is TRBV29-1, the J call TRBJ1-1; no firm D call. Trimming stripped 4 bases from V and 3 bases from J, with 3 bases between. CDR1 SQVTM and CDR2 ANQGSEA come from the germline V gene. The length of the CDR3 is 10 residues. The CDR3 nucleotides read TGCAGCGTTGGGCACACTGAAGCTTTCTTT. Encoded protein: CSVGHTEAFF.

The V gene is TRBV6-5, the J gene TRBJ1-2; the D gene is possibly TRBD1 (6 bases). Trimming removed 6 bases from V and 8 bases from J, with 19 bases in between. Germline assignment: CDR1 MNHEY and CDR2 SVGAGI. The CDR3 runs to 14 residues. The CDR3: CASSRGGPTSGYTF. The CDR3 nucleotides are TGTGCCAGCAGCCGGGGGGGGCCCACCTCGGGCTACACCTTC.

V is TRBV2 and J is TRBJ1-2, with unresolved D. Germline values: CDR1 SNHLY, CDR2 FYNNEI. The CDR3 length is 14 residues. With 4 bases removed from V and 4 bases from J, the gap between germline ends came to 13 bases. The CDR3, as DNA: TGTGCCAGCAGTGTAGGTAGACTAACCTATGGCTACACCTTC. It codes for CASSVGRLTYGYTF.